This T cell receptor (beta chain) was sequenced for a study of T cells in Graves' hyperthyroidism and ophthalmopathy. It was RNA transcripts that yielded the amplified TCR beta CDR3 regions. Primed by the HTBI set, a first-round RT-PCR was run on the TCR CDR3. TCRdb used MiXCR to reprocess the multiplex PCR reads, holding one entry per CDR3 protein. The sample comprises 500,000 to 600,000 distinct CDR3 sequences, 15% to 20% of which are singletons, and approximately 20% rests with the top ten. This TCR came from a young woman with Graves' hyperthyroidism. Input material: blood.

CDR3 amino acids: CASSLLAGGDEQFF. The CDR3 coding sequence is TGTGCCAGCAGCCTCTTAGCGGGGGGTGATGAGCAGTTCTTC. The rearrangement joins TRBV3-1 to TRBJ2-1, with 10 bases matching TRBD2. Germline trimming cut 4 bases from V and 8 bases from J; bases unmatched to any gene: 5. Germline V CDR1 and CDR2: LGHDT, YNNKEL (reference sequence). The CDR3 is made up of 14 amino acids.